The rows below give T cell receptor beta chains drawn from one sample of a study of T cell responses to AZD1222 COVID-19 vaccine. Repertoires were generated with immunoSEQ multiplex PCR, while TCRdb's copy carries only in-frame clones and drops some. The repertoire has over 70,000 clones, 60% to 85% of them found once; the top ten carry 25% to 30%. The sample in question was peripheral blood, obtained 28 days after the second dose of the MenACWY control vaccine. These receptors originate from an adult who received the MenACWY meningococcal vaccine as a control. The CDR3 runs from the conserved cysteine through the conserved F or W. D genes are given only for firm matches. Not all rows give a size; the values are once, few, many and, for expanded clones, a class.

j_call | clone_size | d_call | v_call | cdr3_aa | cdr3_nt
TRBJ2-3 | NA | NA | TRBV6-5 | CASSLSSVPDTQYF | TGTGCCAGCAGCTTATCATCGGTGCCGGATACGCAGTATTTT
TRBJ1-1 | NA | NA | TRBV3-1/TRBV3-2 | CASSQQSSGEAFF | TGTGCCAGCAGTCAGCAGAGTTCAGGTGAAGCTTTCTTT
TRBJ2-3 | NA | NA | TRBV7-3 | CASSLSHSTDTQYF | TGTGCCAGCAGCTTAAGCCATAGCACAGATACGCAGTATTTT
TRBJ1-5 | NA | NA | TRBV5-5 | CASSRAGGLEQPQHF | TGTGCCAGCAGCCGGGCGGGGGGGCTAGAGCAGCCCCAGCATTTT
TRBJ2-7 | NA | TRBD2 | TRBV5-4 | CASSLAGGPGEQYF | TGTGCCAGCAGCTTAGCGGGAGGGCCGGGCGAGCAGTACTTC
TRBJ2-1 | NA | TRBD2 | TRBV19 | CASSIEAGGNEQFF | TGTGCCAGTAGTATAGAAGCGGGAGGTAATGAGCAGTTCTTC
TRBJ2-7 | NA | NA | TRBV2 | CASKVKGKNEQYF | TGTGCCAGCAAGGTGAAGGGTAAAAACGAGCAGTACTTC
TRBJ1-4 | NA | NA | TRBV2 | CASRRQSNEKLFF | TGTGCCAGCAGGCGGCAGTCTAATGAAAAACTGTTTTTT
TRBJ1-1 | NA | NA | TRBV10-3 | CAISESTKGLGANTEAFF | TGTGCCATCAGTGAGTCGACGAAGGGGTTAGGCGCGAACACTGAAGCTTTCTTT
TRBJ1-2 | NA | NA | TRBV3-1/TRBV3-2 | CASSQGGYGYTF | TGTGCCAGCAGCCAAGGGGGCTATGGCTACACCTTC
TRBJ2-5 | NA | NA | TRBV28 | CASSSGQLVQETQYF | TGTGCCAGCAGTTCCGGACAGTTGGTTCAAGAGACCCAGTACTTC
TRBJ1-4 | NA | TRBD1 | TRBV19 | CASSSPGQGSKLFF | TGTGCCAGTAGTTCCCCGGGACAGGGCTCAAAACTGTTTTTT
TRBJ2-5 | NA | TRBD1 | TRBV5-1 | CASSFDRGQETQYF | TGCGCCAGCAGCTTCGACAGGGGGCAAGAGACCCAGTACTTC
TRBJ2-7 | NA | NA | TRBV28 | CATEDTTYEQYF | TGTGCCACAGAGGACACTACCTACGAGCAGTACTTC
TRBJ1-6 | many | NA | TRBV19 | CASHSYGNSPLHF | TGTGCCAGTCATTCATACGGAAATTCACCCCTCCACTTT
TRBJ1-2 | NA | NA | TRBV4-3 | CASSQEGGFVAGYTF | TGCGCCAGCAGCCAAGAAGGAGGGTTTGTGGCTGGCTACACCTTC
TRBJ2-5 | NA | NA | TRBV9 | CASSRTGETQYF | TGTGCCAGCAGCCGGACGGGAGAGACCCAGTACTTC
TRBJ1-1 | NA | TRBD1 | TRBV2 | CASSDRGRTGTEAFF | TGTGCCAGCAGCGACAGGGGGCGCACGGGAACTGAAGCTTTCTTT
TRBJ1-2 | NA | TRBD1 | TRBV28 | CASRRTGGLGGYTF | TGTGCCAGCAGGCGGACAGGGGGTCTTGGAGGCTACACCTTC
TRBJ2-5 | NA | NA | TRBV5-1 | CASSKWGETQYF | TGCGCCAGCAGCAAATGGGGAGAGACCCAGTACTTC
TRBJ1-5 | NA | TRBD1 | TRBV7-6 | CASSSLPQGAQPQHF | TGTGCCAGCAGCTCACTTCCCCAGGGGGCGCAGCCCCAGCATTTT
TRBJ2-7 | NA | NA | TRBV5-1 | CASSSSTGNRQYF | TGCGCCAGCAGCTCCTCGACGGGTAATCGGCAGTACTTC
TRBJ2-1 | few | TRBD2 | TRBV11-2 | CASSLGRREKDEQFF | TGTGCCAGCAGCTTAGGTCGGCGGGAGAAGGATGAGCAGTTCTTC
TRBJ1-5 | NA | NA | TRBV9 | CASSVSSGAGQPQHF | TGTGCCAGCAGCGTTTCGTCGGGGGCTGGACAGCCCCAGCATTTT
TRBJ2-5 | NA | TRBD2 | TRBV13 | CASSKLAGAQETQYF | TGTGCCAGTTCGAAGCTAGCGGGAGCCCAAGAGACCCAGTACTTC
TRBJ2-7 | NA | TRBD1 | TRBV19 | CASRAGTGRSYEQYF | TGTGCCAGTAGGGCCGGGACAGGGAGGTCCTACGAGCAGTACTTC
TRBJ1-4 | NA | TRBD1 | TRBV28 | CASSLPGTGIGEKLFF | TGTGCCAGCAGTCTTCCCGGGACAGGGATCGGTGAAAAACTGTTTTTT
TRBJ2-7 | NA | NA | TRBV6-5 | CASSKYRFYEQYF | TGTGCCAGCAGTAAATACAGGTTTTACGAGCAGTACTTC
TRBJ2-1 | once | TRBD1 | TRBV7-9 | CASSRQGSEQFF | TGTGCCAGCAGCCGACAGGGATCTGAGCAGTTCTTC
TRBJ1-2 | NA | NA | TRBV7-9 | CASSFLGSHGYTF | TGTGCCAGCAGCTTCTTAGGGAGCCATGGCTACACCTTC
TRBJ2-2 | NA | NA | TRBV11-2 | CASSLASFVGSTGELFF | TGTGCCAGCAGCTTAGCATCTTTCGTAGGGTCCACCGGGGAGCTGTTTTTT
TRBJ1-4 | NA | NA | TRBV6-5 | CASMGATNEKLFF | TGTGCCAGCATGGGGGCAACTAATGAAAAACTGTTTTTT
TRBJ1-6 | NA | NA | TRBV7-2 | CASSPGDPSSPLHF | TGTGCCAGCAGCCCAGGGGATCCGTCTTCACCCCTCCACTTT
TRBJ1-1 | NA | NA | TRBV19 | CASSRGSDTEAFF | TGTGCCTCGAGCAGGGGTTCGGACACTGAAGCTTTCTTT
TRBJ1-3 | NA | NA | TRBV28 | CASGGAGNTIYF | TGTGCCAGCGGAGGGGCTGGAAACACCATATATTTT
TRBJ2-5 | once | NA | TRBV12-3/TRBV12-4 | CASSNVVETQYF | TGTGCCAGCAGTAATGTAGTGGAGACCCAGTACTTC
TRBJ1-1 | NA | NA | TRBV30 | CAWSPRTGEAFF | TGTGCCTGGAGTCCCCGGACCGGTGAAGCTTTCTTT
TRBJ2-7 | NA | TRBD2 | TRBV19 | CASSMPGLGFGEQYF | TGTGCCAGTAGTATGCCGGGACTAGGCTTCGGAGAGCAGTACTTC
TRBJ1-2 | NA | NA | TRBV30 | CAWSNWGPWSYGYTF | TGTGCCTGGAGTAACTGGGGCCCGTGGTCCTATGGCTACACCTTC
TRBJ2-7 | NA | TRBD2 | TRBV7-9 | CASSLGSSGLAGRYEQYF | TGTGCCAGCAGCTTAGGGAGTTCGGGACTAGCGGGACGGTACGAGCAGTACTTC
TRBJ1-1 | NA | NA | TRBV18 | CASSPSQGTEAFF | TGTGCCAGCTCACCAAGTCAGGGCACTGAAGCTTTCTTT
TRBJ1-6 | NA | TRBD1 | TRBV27 | CASAPGTGALPLHF | TGTGCCAGCGCCCCGGGGACAGGGGCGTTGCCCCTCCACTTT
TRBJ1-2 | NA | NA | TRBV10-3 | CAISALEDGGYTF | TGTGCCATCAGTGCTTTGGAGGACGGCGGCTACACCTTC
TRBJ1-2 | NA | NA | TRBV19 | CASSIPRAVDFYGYTF | TGTGCCAGTAGTATCCCGCGAGCCGTAGACTTCTATGGCTACACCTTC
TRBJ2-3 | NA | NA | TRBV5-1 | CASSLPSGDTQYF | TGCGCCAGCAGCTTGCCCTCCGGGGATACGCAGTATTTT
TRBJ2-5 | NA | TRBD2 | TRBV29-1 | CSVDGGTGTQYF | TGCAGCGTTGACGGGGGGACGGGGACCCAGTACTTC